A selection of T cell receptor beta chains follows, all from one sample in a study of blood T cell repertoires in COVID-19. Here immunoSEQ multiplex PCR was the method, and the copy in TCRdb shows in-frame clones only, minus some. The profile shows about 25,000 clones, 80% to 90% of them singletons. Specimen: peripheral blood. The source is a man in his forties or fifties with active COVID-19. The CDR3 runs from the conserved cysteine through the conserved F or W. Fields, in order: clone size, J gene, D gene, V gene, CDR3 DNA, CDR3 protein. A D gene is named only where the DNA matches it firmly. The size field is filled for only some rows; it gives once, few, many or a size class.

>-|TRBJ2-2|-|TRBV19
TGTGCCAGTAGTATCCTCGGGACATCGAACACCGGGGAGCTGTTTTTT
CASSILGTSNTGELFF
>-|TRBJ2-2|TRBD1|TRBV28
TGTGCCAGCAGTTTACCAGGGGGTTACACCGGGGAGCTGTTTTTT
CASSLPGGYTGELFF
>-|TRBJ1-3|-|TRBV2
TGTGCCAGCAGTGATGGCAGGTACGGAAACACCATATATTTT
CASSDGRYGNTIYF
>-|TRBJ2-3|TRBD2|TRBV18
TGTGCCAGCTCACCACGACGGGAGGGCGCAGATACGCAGTATTTT
CASSPRREGADTQYF
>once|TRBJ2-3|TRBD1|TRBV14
TGTGCCAGCAGCCGTGGACAGGGCAGCACAGATACGCAGTATTTT
CASSRGQGSTDTQYF
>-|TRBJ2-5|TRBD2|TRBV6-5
TGTGCCAGCAGTTCCTCCCGGACTAGCGGTCAAGAGACCCAGTACTTC
CASSSSRTSGQETQYF
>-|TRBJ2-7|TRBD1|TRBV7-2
TGTGCCAGCAGGTTACGGCCTGGGACAGCTTCCTACGAGCAGTACTTC
CASRLRPGTASYEQYF
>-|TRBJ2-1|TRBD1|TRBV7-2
TGTGCCAGCAAAGGGTCGGTCGGACAGGGTGAGCAGTTCTTC
CASKGSVGQGEQFF
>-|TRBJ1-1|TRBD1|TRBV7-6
TGTGCCAGCAGCTTTCTACAGGGGGTGATGAACACTGAAGCTTTCTTT
CASSFLQGVMNTEAFF
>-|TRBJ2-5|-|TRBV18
TGTGCCAGCTCGTACTTAGCAGCCCAAGAGACCCAGTACTTC
CASSYLAAQETQYF
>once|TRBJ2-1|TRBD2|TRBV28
TGTGCCAGCAGACCCAGGACAGGAACGGGATGGCTAGCGGGAGCGATGTACTACAATGAGCAGTTCTTC
CASRPRTGTGWLAGAMYYNEQFF
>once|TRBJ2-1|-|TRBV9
TGTGCCAGCACCAGCGGAACGGCGGGTGCCTATAATGAGCAGTTCTTC
CASTSGTAGAYNEQFF
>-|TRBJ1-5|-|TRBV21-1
TGTGCCAGCAGCTGCCGGGACAGGGTGGTACCGCAGCCCCAGCATTTT
CASSCRDRVVPQPQHF
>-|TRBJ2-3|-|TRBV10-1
TGCGCCAGCAGTGAAAGGACAATTTCTAGCACAGATACGCAGTATTTT
CASSERTISSTDTQYF
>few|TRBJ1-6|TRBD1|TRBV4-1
TGCGCCAGCAGCCAAGAAATGTCGGGACAGGGGTATTCACCCCTCCACTTT
CASSQEMSGQGYSPLHF
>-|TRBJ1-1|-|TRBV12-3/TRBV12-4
TGTGCCAGCGGAGGAGGGCGCACTGAAGCTTTCTTT
CASGGGRTEAFF
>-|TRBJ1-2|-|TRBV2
TGTGCCAGAGCCGGGACATCGAATAACTATGGCTACACCTTC
CARAGTSNNYGYTF
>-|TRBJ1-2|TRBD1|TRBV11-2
TGTGCCAGCAGCCCGGACAGGGGGGGTGGCTACACCTTC
CASSPDRGGGYTF
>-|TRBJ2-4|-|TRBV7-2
TGTGCCAGCAGCTTGGTGGGAGTTGGCAAAAACATTCAGTACTTC
CASSLVGVGKNIQYF
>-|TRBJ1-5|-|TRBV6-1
TGTGCCAGCAGTGATGGCTCATATCCCAATCAGCCCCAGCATTTT
CASSDGSYPNQPQHF
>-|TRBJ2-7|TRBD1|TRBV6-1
TGTGCCAGCAGTGAACCCCAGGGACAGGGTTTCTCCTACGAGCAGTACTTC
CASSEPQGQGFSYEQYF
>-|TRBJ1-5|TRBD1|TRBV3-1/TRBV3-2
TGTGCCAGCAGCCCACTTAGGACAGGGTTGCCCCAGCATTTT
CASSPLRTGLPQHF
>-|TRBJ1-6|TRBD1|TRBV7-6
TGTGCCAGCAGCTTAGCTCCGGGACAGGGAAATTCACCCCTCCACTTT
CASSLAPGQGNSPLHF
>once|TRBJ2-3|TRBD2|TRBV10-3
TGTGCCATCAGTGAAGGGCTAGCGGGAGATACGCAGTATTTT
CAISEGLAGDTQYF